The 25 T cell receptor beta chains presented below share a single source sample, sequenced in a study of T-cell reconstitution after alpha-beta-depleted transplantation in children. Unique molecular identifiers were incorporated into the prepared TCRbeta library. TCRdb reprocessed the PCR reads via MiXCR and lists one record per CDR3 protein. The repertoire includes 85,000 to 120,000 distinct CDR3 sequences, roughly 7.1% of them detected once, and around 15% sits in the top ten. The specimen comprised PBMCs, sampled before TCRalphabeta/CD19-depleted stem cell transplant. The source is a boy between 2 and 15 years old with acute lymphoblastic leukemia, due to receive a stem cell transplant.

This clonotype was seen ten or more times. The V gene is TRBV12-3 or TRBV12-4, the J gene TRBJ2-5; weak D call: TRBD2 (5 bases). V was pared by 5 bases and J by 6 bases, with 16 bases between. The CDR3 extends over 14 amino acids. The CDR3 spells CASSPLRRTQTQYF. DNA of the CDR3: TGTGCCAGCAGTCCCCTAAGAAGGACTCAGACCCAGTACTTC.

This clonotype was counted at least ten times. The chain uses TRBV12-3 or TRBV12-4 and TRBJ2-7, with 8 bases fitting TRBD2. This CDR3 has 14 residues. Unmatched junction bases numbered 3, after V lost 3 bases and J lost 2 bases. The CDR3 is CASSFQRGTYEQYF. In nucleotides, the CDR3 is TGTGCCAGCAGTTTCCAGCGGGGGACCTACGAGCAGTACTTC.

There are many counts of this clonotype. The gene calls are TRBV9 and TRBJ1-2; possibly TRBD1 for D (5 bases). V lost 3 bases to trimming and J lost 4 bases, with 10 bases between them. CDR1 and CDR2 (germline): SGDLS, YYNGEE. The CDR3 runs to 13 residues. This CDR3 reads CASSGMQGYGYTF. DNA of the CDR3: TGTGCCAGCAGCGGGATGCAGGGCTATGGCTACACCTTC.

This clonotype appeared many times. The V gene is TRBV7-2, the J gene TRBJ2-1, with TRBD1 matching 7 bases. The trim removed 4 bases at V and 0 bases at J, leaving 6 bases unmatched. Germline V gene data show CDR1 as SGHTA and CDR2 as FQGNSA. This CDR3 spans 16 amino acids. The CDR3 spells CASSSRQGPSYNEQFF. Here the CDR3 DNA reads TGTGCCAGCAGCTCTCGACAGGGCCCCTCCTACAATGAGCAGTTCTTC.

The genes are TRBV4-3 and TRBJ1-2, with D perhaps TRBD1 (6 bases). Trimming cost V 0 bases and J 7 bases, with 15 bases left between them. Germline CDR1 is LGHNA and CDR2 is YSLEER. The CDR3 is made up of 15 amino acids. In DNA form, the CDR3 reads TGCGCCAGCAGCCAAGAACCCAGGGGATTTGCTGGCTACACCTTC. Protein product: CASSQEPRGFAGYTF.

The V call is TRBV20-1, the J call TRBJ1-4; 9 nucleotides match TRBD1. The CDR3 contains 13 residues. Germline values: CDR1 DFQATT, CDR2 SNEGSKA (reference sequence). With V trimmed by 2 bases and J by 8 bases, 3 bases remained unmatched. In nucleotides, the CDR3 is TGCAGTGCTAGAAAGGGACAGGGAGAAAAACTGTTTTTT. It specifies CSARKGQGEKLFF.

This clonotype counts as medium-sized. The chain uses TRBV5-5 and TRBJ2-5, with 9 bases identical to TRBD2. The CDR3 is 17 amino acids. Germline CDR1 is SGHKS and CDR2 is YYEKEE (reference sequence). V shed 3 bases and J 1 base; nucleotides not matched to a gene: 10. The CDR3 protein is CASSSGGGSGGQETQYF. The CDR3 nucleotides read TGTGCCAGCAGCTCCGGTGGTGGTAGCGGGGGCCAAGAGACCCAGTACTTC.

For the CDR3, the DNA is TGTGCCAGCAGTTATTTTGACAGGGCCTACGAGCAGTACTTC. The encoded protein is CASSYFDRAYEQYF. The chain combines TRBV6-5 with TRBJ2-7, with 7 bases lining up with TRBD1. The CDR3 runs 14 residues. Germline-derived CDR1 and CDR2 are MNHEY and SVGAGI. V dropped 3 bases and J dropped 2; count of bases not matched to a gene: 4.

V is TRBV24-1 and J is TRBJ1-2; 9 positions agree with TRBD1. The CDR3 extends over 14 amino acids. V shed 4 bases, J shed 7 bases, and the junction held 6 bases outside the gene matches. Per the germline V gene, CDR1 is KGHDR and CDR2 is SFDVKD. The CDR3 bases are TGTGCCACCAGTGACCGGGGACAGGGTGCTGGCTACACCTTC. Its protein product is CATSDRGQGAGYTF.

This clonotype appeared a few times. The chain combines TRBV7-2 with TRBJ2-7; 7 bases match TRBD2. The CDR3 contains 17 residues. Germline V lookup: CDR1 SGHTA, CDR2 FQGNSA. Germline trimming cut 1 base from V and 2 bases from J; bases unmatched to any gene: 11. CDR3 DNA sequence: TGTGCCAGCAGCTTAGTATGGTCGCCTAGCGGAACCTACGAGCAGTACTTC. The encoded protein is CASSLVWSPSGTYEQYF.

At least ten counts were recorded for this clonotype. V is TRBV6-2 or TRBV6-3 and J is TRBJ2-7, with D perhaps TRBD1 (6 bases). V was clipped by 3 bases and J by 5 bases, with 11 bases between them. CDR1 and CDR2 (germline): MNHEY, SVGEGT. The CDR3 runs 13 residues. The CDR3 bases are TGTGCCAGCAGTTATACAGGGTTCGACGAGCAGTACTTC. It encodes CASSYTGFDEQYF.

A few counts support this clonotype. The chain joins TRBV20-1 to TRBJ1-3, with 9 bases lining up with TRBD1. Trimming at V came to 6 bases and at J to 7 bases, leaving 4 bases not matched to a gene. CDR1 is DFQATT and CDR2 is SNEGSKA in the germline V gene (reference sequence). This CDR3 has 12 amino acids. DNA for the CDR3: TGCAGTGCAGGGACAGGGTCGAACACCATATATTTT. Protein sequence: CSAGTGSNTIYF.

The chain links TRBV15 to TRBJ1-5, with 11 bases lining up with TRBD1. This CDR3 has 16 residues. Germline loops: CDR1 LNHNV, CDR2 YYDKDF (reference sequence). The V segment lost 0 bases and the J segment 7 bases; nucleotides outside the gene matches: 5. In DNA form, the CDR3 reads TGTGCCACCAGCAGAGAATTGGGACAGGGGGAACAGCCCCAGCATTTT. Amino acid sequence: CATSRELGQGEQPQHF. Drawing the rest from reference TRBV15 and TRBJ1-5, the complete variable domain is DAMVIQNPRYQVTQFGKPVTLSCSQTLNHNVMYWYQQKSSQAPKLLFHYYDKDFNNEADTPDNFQSRRPNTSFCFLDIRSPGLGDTAMYLCATSRELGQGEQPQHFGDGTRLSIL.

This clonotype occurred a few times. The chain carries TRBV6-2 or TRBV6-3 and TRBJ2-5, with 8 nucleotides matching TRBD1. Germline V gene lookup returns CDR1 MNHEY and CDR2 SVGEGT. Losses at the gene ends were 8 bases for V and 4 bases for J; bases not matched to a gene: 0. CDR3 length: 11 residues. The CDR3 DNA follows: TGTGCCAGCGACAGGGGAGAGACCCAGTACTTC. Translated, it gives CASDRGETQYF.

The gene calls are TRBV5-1 and TRBJ2-1; TRBD2 is a possible D gene (7 bases). The ends were cut back, 0 bases at V and 5 bases at J, with 9 bases in the middle. The germline gives CDR1 SGHRS, CDR2 YFSETQ. CDR3 length: 14 amino acids. CDR3 in amino acids: CASSLGEGDNEQFF. In DNA form, the CDR3 reads TGCGCCAGCAGCTTGGGGGAGGGGGACAATGAGCAGTTCTTC.

The chain couples TRBV4-2 to TRBJ2-2, with D maybe TRBD1 (7 bases). In germline, CDR1 is LGHNA, CDR2 YNFKEQ. V gave up 3 bases and J gave up 5 bases, with 16 bases separating them. The CDR3 sequence is 16 residues long. CDR3 in amino acids: CASSQNGGGATGELFF. CDR3 sequence (DNA): TGTGCCAGCAGCCAGAATGGAGGGGGCGCGACCGGGGAGCTGTTTTTT.

This clonotype showed up many times. The genes are TRBV7-2 and TRBJ2-5; D perhaps matches TRBD2 (5 bases). V lost 5 bases, J lost 3 bases, and 13 bases lay in between. CDR1 is SGHTA and CDR2 is FQGNSA in the germline V gene. The CDR3 length is 14 residues. CDR3 DNA sequence: TGTGCCAGCAGCCCCCGCTGGGGAGAAGAGACCCAGTACTTC. This codes for CASSPRWGEETQYF.

This clonotype appeared a few times. The chain combines TRBV7-2 with TRBJ2-7; 7 bases are a match to TRBD1. Germline loops: CDR1 SGHTA, CDR2 FQGNSA. Trimming at V came to 5 bases and at J to 7 bases, leaving 5 bases not matched to a gene. The CDR3 is made up of 12 amino acids. CDR3 loop: CASSPGQREQYF. In nucleotides, the CDR3 is TGTGCCAGCAGCCCGGGACAGAGAGAGCAGTACTTC.

The chain links TRBV6-5 to TRBJ2-5; TRBD2 agrees at 7 bases. This CDR3 has 14 residues. Germline V lookup: CDR1 MNHEY, CDR2 SVGAGI. V dropped 2 bases and J dropped 4; count of bases not matched to a gene: 4. The CDR3 reads CASSYDTGGETQYF. The CDR3 DNA follows: TGTGCCAGCAGTTACGATACGGGGGGAGAGACCCAGTACTTC.

This clonotype turned up a few times. This chain connects TRBV19 to TRBJ2-3; TRBD1 is a possible D gene (5 bases). Between the trimmed V and J ends, which lost 6 bases and 8 bases, there was a span of 12 bases. The CDR3 sequence is 12 residues long. Germline CDR1 LNHDA, CDR2 SQIVND (reference sequence). The CDR3 loop is CASSDRQTTQYF. The DNA for the CDR3 is TGTGCCAGTAGCGACAGACAGACTACGCAGTATTTT.

The V gene is TRBV20-1, the J gene TRBJ2-3; maybe TRBD1 (6 bases). V gave up 6 bases and J gave up 3 bases, with 16 bases separating them. The CDR3 length is 14 residues. Germline V CDR1 and CDR2: DFQATT, SNEGSKA (reference sequence). This CDR3 is CSAEGVGTTDTQYF. DNA of the CDR3: TGCAGTGCCGAGGGCGTGGGGACAACAGATACGCAGTATTTT.

This clonotype occurred many times. V is TRBV13 and J is TRBJ2-4; D is undetermined. The V end was cut by 4 bases, the J end by 2 bases, with 6 bases between. The CDR3 sequence is 13 residues long. In germline, CDR1 is PRHDT, CDR2 FYEKMQ (reference sequence). The chain's CDR3 is CASSSRTKNIQYF. The CDR3, as DNA: TGTGCCAGCAGCTCCCGGACCAAAAACATTCAGTACTTC.

Only a few counts were recorded for this clonotype. The chain uses TRBV10-3 and TRBJ2-7; D perhaps matches TRBD2 (7 bases). This CDR3 region has 15 residues. V shed 2 bases and J shed 2 bases, with 13 bases lying between them. Germline CDR1 ENHRY, CDR2 SYGVKD. The CDR3 DNA sequence: TGTGCCATCAGTGAGGGAGGGGGGGGTACCTACGAGCAGTACTTC. Protein: CAISEGGGGTYEQYF.

V usage is TRBV4-2 and J usage is TRBJ1-3; D ambiguous. The ends were cut back, 3 bases at V and 7 bases at J, with 19 bases in the middle. Germline values: CDR1 LGHNA, CDR2 YNFKEQ. CDR3 size: 16 residues. DNA for the CDR3: TGTGCCAGCAGCCAGTCTCCACCGACTCTTGAGAACACCATATATTTT. Its protein product is CASSQSPPTLENTIYF.

This clonotype was seen ten or more times. The V call is TRBV5-1, the J call TRBJ2-1; 9 bases map to TRBD2. Trimming took 4 bases from V and 9 from J; bases not matched to a gene: 11. The CDR3 has 15 amino acids. Germline V gene sequence: CDR1 SGHRS, CDR2 YFSETQ. CDR3 amino acids: CASSPWNSGGTEQFF. The CDR3 DNA reads as TGCGCCAGCAGCCCGTGGAATAGCGGGGGAACTGAGCAGTTCTTC.